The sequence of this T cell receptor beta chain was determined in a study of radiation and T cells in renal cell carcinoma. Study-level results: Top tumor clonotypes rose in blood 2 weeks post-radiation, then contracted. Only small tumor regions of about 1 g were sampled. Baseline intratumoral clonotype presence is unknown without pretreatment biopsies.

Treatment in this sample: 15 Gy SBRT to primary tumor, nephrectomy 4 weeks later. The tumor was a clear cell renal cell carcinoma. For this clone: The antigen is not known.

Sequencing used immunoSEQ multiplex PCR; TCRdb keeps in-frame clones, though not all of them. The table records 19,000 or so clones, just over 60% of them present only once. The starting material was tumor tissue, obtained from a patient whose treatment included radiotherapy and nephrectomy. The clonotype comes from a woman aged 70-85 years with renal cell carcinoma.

The CDR3, as DNA: TGTGCCAGCAGTTTATGGGGGGGCACAGGGGAGCTGTTTTTT. Its protein product is CASSLWGGTGELFF. The chain employs TRBV27 and TRBJ2-2, with a weak D call TRBD2 (7 bases). Germline values: CDR1 MNHEY, CDR2 SMNVEV (reference sequence). The CDR3 sequence is 14 residues long. V gave up 1 base and J gave up 8 bases, with 11 bases separating them.